This T cell receptor (beta chain) derives from a study of monozygotic twins with inflammatory bowel disease. This CDR3 is built from 16 residues. Germline CDR1 and CDR2: SEHNR and FQNEAQ (reference sequence). Through template switching, UMIs that included a 6-nucleotide sample barcode were added. TCRdb re-called the 5' RACE reads and gives one entry per CDR3 protein, without DNA. Its clone listing holds around 370,000 distinct CDR3 sequences. Blood was drawn at around 2.5 ml per donor. Sequencing input: blood. The chain recombines TRBV7-9 with TRBJ2-5; absent DNA, TCRdb's TRBD2 call cannot be checked. This TCR was sampled from a human donor with ulcerative colitis or Crohn's disease, or a healthy co-twin of an affected twin (not recorded which). CDR3 region: CASSHALAGIQETQYF.